The rows below give T cell receptor beta chains drawn from one sample of a study of shared clonotypes between healthy human individuals. The data were produced by immunoSEQ multiplex PCR, yet TCRdb's version contains in-frame clones alone and is incomplete. The data contain 2 million to 3 million clones, over 85% of them singletons. Sequencing used naive CD4+ T cells from PBMCs. These receptors originate from a man aged 18 to 29 in good health. Some clones in this sample may be carry-over from other donors' samples. CDR3s include the opening cysteine and the closing phenylalanine or tryptophan. A D gene is named only where the DNA matches it firmly. Size is stated for part of the rows, as once, few or many counts, or as a class when the clone is expanded.

size,D,J,V,DNA,CDR3
NA,TRBD2,TRBJ2-7,TRBV28,TGTGCCAGCAGTTCCCCTAGCGGGAGCTACGAGCAGTACTTC,CASSSPSGSYEQYF
NA,NA,TRBJ1-3,TRBV28,TGTGCCAGCAGTTTCTCCCGGGCTGGAAACACCATATATTTT,CASSFSRAGNTIYF
NA,NA,TRBJ2-3,TRBV15,TGTGCCACCAGCAGAGCGATTTCGGGCAGGGTAAATACGCAGTATTTT,CATSRAISGRVNTQYF
few,NA,TRBJ1-5,TRBV19,TGTGCCACCTCCCTTTTGTCCCCCAGGAATCAGCCCCAGCATTTT,CATSLLSPRNQPQHF
few,TRBD1,TRBJ1-1,TRBV18,TGTGCCAGCTCGAGGGACAGAAGTGCGAACACTGAAGCTTTCTTT,CASSRDRSANTEAFF
NA,NA,TRBJ2-7,TRBV11-2,TGTGCCAGCAGCTTAGAGGGGCTTGTGCAGGAAAAAACGCAGTACTTC,CASSLEGLVQEKTQYF
NA,TRBD2,TRBJ2-1,TRBV7-7,TGTGCCAGCAGCCCCTATAGGGTAGCGGGAGAACGATCCTCCTACAATGAGCAGTTCTTC,CASSPYRVAGERSSYNEQFF
NA,NA,TRBJ1-2,TRBV7-9,TGTGCCAGCAGCTTGGGGGAGCGTTCTAACTATGGCTACACCTTC,CASSLGERSNYGYTF
NA,NA,TRBJ1-1,TRBV30,TGTGCCTATGACAGGCAAGTGGGCGGCACTGAAGCTTTCTTT,CAYDRQVGGTEAFF
NA,TRBD1,TRBJ1-1,TRBV30,TGTGCCTGGACAGGAGGACAGGGGCGATCGGCTTTCTTT,CAWTGGQGRSAFF
NA,TRBD1,TRBJ1-2,TRBV18,TGTGCCAGCTCACCACTGGACAGGGGATATGGCTACACCTTC,CASSPLDRGYGYTF
NA,NA,TRBJ2-3,TRBV19,TGTGCCAGTAAAAACGCAGATACGCAGTATTTT,CASKNADTQYF
NA,TRBD1,TRBJ1-1,TRBV14,TGTGCCAGCAGCCAAGATAGACAGGGTCCTTGGGCTTTCTTT,CASSQDRQGPWAFF
few,TRBD2,TRBJ2-7,TRBV5-1,TGCGCCAGCAGCTTGGTTATTAGCGGGAGTTACGAGCAGTACTTC,CASSLVISGSYEQYF
NA,NA,TRBJ2-1,TRBV5-1,TGCGCCAGCAGCTTACAGGACTACTACAATGAGCAGTTCTTC,CASSLQDYYNEQFF
NA,TRBD1,TRBJ2-2,TRBV5-1,TGCGCCAGCAGCTTGATACAGGGGGTAGGCGGGGAGCTGTTTTTT,CASSLIQGVGGELFF
NA,TRBD1,TRBJ1-3,TRBV7-9,TGTGCCAGCAGCTTTACAGGGGGCTCTGGAAACACCATATATTTT,CASSFTGGSGNTIYF
NA,NA,TRBJ2-3,TRBV19,TGTGCCAGTAGTATACGACTGGGTACAGATACGCAGTATTTT,CASSIRLGTDTQYF
NA,NA,TRBJ2-7,TRBV10-1,TGCGCCAGCAGTACCCTTGGGCATCCCTACGAGCAGTACTTC,CASSTLGHPYEQYF
NA,NA,TRBJ2-7,TRBV5-4,TGTGCCAGCAGCCCATTGTCCGGGTCCTACGAGCAGTACTTC,CASSPLSGSYEQYF
NA,NA,TRBJ1-2,TRBV7-9,TGTGCCAGCAGCGATATCTATGGCTACACCTTC,CASSDIYGYTF
NA,TRBD1,TRBJ2-7,TRBV5-1,TGCGCCAGCAGCCCCCACGACAGGGGTATGTACGAGCAGTACTTC,CASSPHDRGMYEQYF
NA,NA,TRBJ2-7,TRBV27,TGTGCCAGCTCACGTCTATCCTACCCAACCTACGAGCAGTACTTC,CASSRLSYPTYEQYF
NA,NA,TRBJ2-2,TRBV4-2,TGTGCCAGCAGCCAAGATATACAGGCGAACACCGGGGAGCTGTTTTTT,CASSQDIQANTGELFF
NA,TRBD1,TRBJ2-7,TRBV5-1,TGCGCCAGCAGTTACGCCGGGACAGGGGATTCCTACGAGCAGTACTTC,CASSYAGTGDSYEQYF
NA,NA,TRBJ1-5,TRBV21-1,TGTGCCAGCAGCCGCGGGACGGGACAGTATAGCAATCAGCCCCAGCATTTT,CASSRGTGQYSNQPQHF
NA,NA,TRBJ1-2,TRBV28,TGTGCCAGCACTTTCGGCGGGGCAGGAGGATATGGCTACACCTTC,CASTFGGAGGYGYTF
NA,TRBD2,TRBJ2-5,TRBV14,TGTGCCAGCAGCCAAGATTCCCGGACTAGCGGGCAAGAGACCCAGTACTTC,CASSQDSRTSGQETQYF
once,NA,TRBJ2-7,TRBV5-8,TGTGCCAGCAGCTTGGCCACCGATGGAGGCCCCTACGAGCAGTACTTC,CASSLATDGGPYEQYF
once,NA,TRBJ2-6,TRBV5-1,TGCGCCAGCAGCCAGTCCTGGGCCAACGTCCTGACTTTC,CASSQSWANVLTF
once,NA,TRBJ1-3,TRBV7-9,TGTGCCAGCAGCTTAGACCTACTAATCTCTGGAAACACCATATATTTT,CASSLDLLISGNTIYF
once,TRBD1,TRBJ2-5,TRBV25-1,TGTGCCAGCAGAAGGGACAGGGACTACCAAGAGACCCAGTACTTC,CASRRDRDYQETQYF
NA,NA,TRBJ1-4,TRBV27,TGTGCCAGCAGTTTTGGGGTTAATGAAAAACTGTTTTTT,CASSFGVNEKLFF
NA,NA,TRBJ2-2,TRBV7-3,TGTGCCAGCAGCTCCCCTAGCAAGGAGCTGTTTTTT,CASSSPSKELFF
NA,TRBD2,TRBJ2-7,TRBV2,TGTGCCAGCAGGGACCTTAAATCCGGCGGGAGAGCCTACGAGCAGTACTTC,CASRDLKSGGRAYEQYF
NA,NA,TRBJ2-1,TRBV27,TGTGCCGACCCCCGCAGGTTGAACAATGAGCAGTTCTTC,CADPRRLNNEQFF
NA,NA,TRBJ2-2,TRBV11-3,TGTGCCAGCAGCTTAGCTCTGGTCGGGTCAGCGAACACCGGGGAGCTGTTTTTT,CASSLALVGSANTGELFF
NA,NA,TRBJ1-1,TRBV5-5,TGTGCCAGCAGCTTGGGTAGGGACGGTGAAGCTTTCTTT,CASSLGRDGEAFF
NA,TRBD1,TRBJ2-1,TRBV9,TGTGCCAGCACCTCAGAGGACAGGGGCCACAATGAGCAGTTCTTC,CASTSEDRGHNEQFF
NA,TRBD2,TRBJ2-3,TRBV7-8,TGTGCCAGCAGCTTATCTAGCGGGACAGATACGCAGTATTTT,CASSLSSGTDTQYF
once,NA,TRBJ2-2,TRBV28,TGTGCCAGCACCATTATCGGGACCACATTGAACACCGGGGAGCTGTTTTTT,CASTIIGTTLNTGELFF
once,NA,TRBJ2-1,TRBV28,TGTGCCAGCAAGGAATCAGGCGGGAAGGCCTACAATGAGCAGTTCTTC,CASKESGGKAYNEQFF
NA,NA,TRBJ2-1,TRBV11-1,TGTGCCAGCAGCCTGACAGACAATGAGCAGTTCTTC,CASSLTDNEQFF
NA,TRBD1,TRBJ1-2,TRBV10-2,TGCGCCAGCAGGGGGGCAGATACAGGGGCCACTAACTATGGCTACACCTTC,CASRGADTGATNYGYTF
NA,NA,TRBJ2-1,TRBV28,TGTGCCAGCAGTTTAGGGCGGGCCGCTCTCTACAATGAGCAGTTCTTC,CASSLGRAALYNEQFF
NA,NA,TRBJ2-5,TRBV7-9,TGTGCCAGCAGCTCATATTCACAAGAGACCCAGTACTTC,CASSSYSQETQYF
NA,NA,TRBJ1-2,TRBV9,TGTGCCAGCAGGCGAGGTGAGGGGACGGTCTATGGCTACACCTTC,CASRRGEGTVYGYTF
NA,NA,TRBJ2-3,TRBV7-2,TGTGCCAGCAGCCCGACTAGGGGGTCCCTGAGGCAGTATTTT,CASSPTRGSLRQYF
NA,NA,TRBJ2-7,TRBV7-2,TGTGCCAGCAGCCCCCGGGGGGCCTCCTACGAGCAGTACTTC,CASSPRGASYEQYF
NA,NA,TRBJ1-5,TRBV7-8,TGTGCCAGCAGCTCGGGCAGAGGGGCGGGTCAGCCCCAGCATTTT,CASSSGRGAGQPQHF
NA,TRBD1,TRBJ1-1,TRBV5-1,TGCGCCAGCAGCTTGGCCGCTTTAGGACAGGGGGCCGCTGAAGCTTTCTTT,CASSLAALGQGAAEAFF
NA,TRBD2,TRBJ2-1,TRBV14,TGTGCCAGCAGCCAGTCACCAGCGGGAGGACGTGAGCAGTTCTTC,CASSQSPAGGREQFF
NA,TRBD1,TRBJ1-4,TRBV19,TGTGCCAGTAGTTACAGGGGTGGACCTAATGAAAAACTGTTTTTT,CASSYRGGPNEKLFF
NA,NA,TRBJ2-1,TRBV19,TGTGCCACCTCGTCACCTAGCTACAATGAGCAGTTCTTC,CATSSPSYNEQFF
NA,TRBD1,TRBJ2-7,TRBV5-1,TGCGCCAGCAGCTTTGGTGGGACAGGGACCTACGAGCAGTACTTC,CASSFGGTGTYEQYF
NA,NA,TRBJ2-2,TRBV11-3,TGTGCCAGCAGCTTAAGCCCTTGGGAGGGGGCTAAAGAGTCCGGGGAGCTGTTTTTT,CASSLSPWEGAKESGELFF